Sequencing of this T cell receptor beta chain was carried out in a study of PD-L1 blockade in urothelial cancer. Study information: Beginning in about 2014, patients received atezolizumab, given as 1,200 mg intravenously every 3 weeks.

Repertoires were generated with immunoSEQ multiplex PCR, while TCRdb's copy carries only in-frame clones and drops some. The sample lists around 130,000 clones; less than 85% were seen once. As for time point: pretreatment peripheral blood. The patients' disease, urothelial carcinoma, was locally advanced or metastatic. The trim removed 6 bases at V and 5 bases at J, leaving 10 bases unmatched. Germline V gene sequence: CDR1 MNHEY, CDR2 SMNVEV (reference sequence). The CDR3 length is 16 residues. This clone was seen a single time. This material consisted of PBMCs, taken around atezolizumab (anti-PD-L1) treatment. The source of this sequence is a middle-aged man with urothelial cancer. V usage is TRBV27 and J usage is TRBJ1-4, with TRBD1 matching 9 bases. The CDR3, as DNA: TGTGCCAGCAGGCCGGGACAGGGTATTCTAAATGAAAAACTGTTTTTT. This encodes CASRPGQGILNEKLFF.